One sample yielded the 9 T cell receptor beta chains listed below, sequenced in a study of shared clonotypes between healthy human individuals. The repertoire was sequenced with immunoSEQ multiplex PCR; TCRdb's copy has only in-frame clones and lacks some. The sample yields roughly 2.4 million clones, around 95% seen once. Sequencing was performed on naive CD4+ T cells sorted from blood. Subset reported: CD45RA+ positively selected. Receptors were obtained from a young man in good health.

The genes are TRBV5-1 and TRBJ1-1, with D tentatively TRBD1 (5 bases). Trimming took off 2 bases at V and 4 bases at J, with 15 bases between the two ends. Germline V gene lookup returns CDR1 SGHRS and CDR2 YFSETQ. CDR3 length equals 15 residues. CDR3 nucleotide sequence: TGCGCCAGCAGCTTTAATACAAGGGGACTCACTGAAGCTTTCTTT. Its protein product is CASSFNTRGLTEAFF.

The rearrangement uses TRBV19 and TRBJ2-7; 10 nucleotides agree with TRBD2. V shed 3 bases and J 8 bases; nucleotides not matched to a gene: 10. This CDR3 has 15 residues. Germline V lookup: CDR1 LNHDA, CDR2 SQIVND (reference sequence). The CDR3 region is CASSISAGGPGQQYF. The CDR3 bases are TGTGCCAGTAGTATCTCAGCGGGAGGGCCGGGTCAGCAGTACTTC.

The V call is TRBV19, the J call TRBJ1-2, with D unclear. The CDR3 length is 14 residues. Germline V gene lookup returns CDR1 LNHDA and CDR2 SQIVND (reference sequence). The V gene lost 4 bases and the J gene lost 4 bases, with 13 bases spanning the gap. CDR3 nucleotides: TGTGCCAGTAGTAGGACGATAAGCGGCTATGGCTACACCTTC. Amino acids: CASSRTISGYGYTF.

The rearrangement joins TRBV27 to TRBJ2-1; TRBD2 matches 8 bases. Germline CDR1 MNHEY, CDR2 SMNVEV (reference sequence). The V segment lost 3 bases and the J segment 0 bases; nucleotides outside the gene matches: 10. CDR3 length: 18 residues. CDR3 sequence: CASSFGSWSGGSYNEQFF. The DNA of the CDR3 is TGTGCCAGCAGTTTCGGGTCTTGGAGCGGGGGCTCCTACAATGAGCAGTTCTTC.

This clone was seen only once. Other DNA sequences from this sample encode an identical CDR3 as well. CDR3 loop: CASSEQKETQYF. CDR3 bases: TGTGCCAGCAGTGAGCAGAAAGAGACCCAGTACTTC. The rearrangement uses TRBV6-1 and TRBJ2-5; D gene uncertain. Germline loops: CDR1 MNHNS, CDR2 SASEGT. The CDR3 is made up of 12 amino acids. With 3 bases removed from V and 3 bases from J, the gap between germline ends came to 5 bases.

For this clone: The sample carries other DNA sequences with the same CDR3. V and J are TRBV30 and TRBJ2-4, with D unresolved. CDR1 is GTSNPN and CDR2 is SVGIG in the germline V gene (reference sequence). The CDR3 runs to 13 residues. The ends were cut back, 3 bases at V and 0 bases at J, with 6 bases in the middle. CDR3 sequence (DNA): TGTGCCTGGAGACCTTTAGCCAAAAACATTCAGTACTTC. Translation: CAWRPLAKNIQYF.

This chain joins TRBV7-2 and TRBJ2-7, with D possibly TRBD2 on 6 matching bases. The CDR3 consists of 15 residues. Between the trimmed V and J ends, which lost 3 bases and 0 bases, there was a span of 12 bases. The germline V gene has CDR1 SGHTA and CDR2 FQGNSA. CDR3 nucleotide sequence: TGTGCCAGCAGCTTGGGCGGGACCAGCTCCTACGAGCAGTACTTC. Translation: CASSLGGTSSYEQYF.

This chain uses TRBV10-1 with TRBJ2-3; 13 bases match TRBD2. Unmatched junction bases numbered 6, after V lost 4 bases and J lost 2 bases. Germline CDR1 and CDR2: WNHNN and SYGVQD (reference sequence). CDR3 length: 17 amino acids. CDR3 DNA sequence: TGCGCCAGCAGTGCTATACTAGCGGGGGGGAACACAGATACGCAGTATTTT. Its translation is CASSAILAGGNTDTQYF.

V gene TRBV28 combines with J gene TRBJ1-2, with D uncertain. Germline values: CDR1 MDHEN, CDR2 SYDVKM. The CDR3 runs to 17 residues. V was cut by 5 bases and J by 1 base, with 20 bases left in between. The CDR3 DNA is TGTGCCAGCAGTCCCTCTTCAGCGGGGAACAGTAACTATGGCTACACCTTC. Translation gives CASSPSSAGNSNYGYTF.